Below, 25 T cell receptor beta chains from the same sample are listed, as sequenced in a study of blood T cell repertoires in COVID-19. The protocol was immunoSEQ multiplex PCR, while the TCRdb copy is restricted to in-frame clones and leaves out a portion. The sample contains about 150,000 clones, almost 85% of which appear only once. Material: peripheral blood. These receptors originate from a human donor with acute or convalescent COVID-19. The donor label of this sample is uncertain.

V gene TRBV7-2 combines with J gene TRBJ2-4; the match to TRBD1 covers 7 bases. The CDR3 spans 14 residues. Germline CDR1 reads SGHTA; CDR2 reads FQGNSA. Losses at the gene ends were 4 bases for V and 4 bases for J; bases not matched to a gene: 4. CDR3 in amino acids: CASSSSGQKNIQYF. The CDR3 region has the DNA TGTGCCAGCAGCTCCTCGGGACAGAAAAACATTCAGTACTTC.

The genes are TRBV5-1 and TRBJ1-1, with 10 bases matching TRBD1. This CDR3 has 15 amino acids. CDR1 and CDR2 from the germline V gene are SGHRS and YFSETQ. The junction had 4 bases not matched to a gene; V was cut back by 0 bases and J by 5 bases. The CDR3 DNA reads as TGCGCCAGCAGCTTGGCCGGACAGGGGGATACTGAAGCTTTCTTT. It codes for CASSLAGQGDTEAFF. Full variable domain (rest looked up from reference TRBV5-1 and TRBJ1-1): KAGVTQTPRYLIKTRGQQVTLSCSPISGHRSVSWYQQTPGQGLQFLFEYFSETQRNKGNFPGRFSGRQFSNSRSEMNVSTLELGDSALYLCASSLAGQGDTEAFFGQGTRLTVV.

The V and J genes are TRBV5-1 and TRBJ2-5; D is uncertain. CDR3 length: 14 residues. V lost 0 bases, J lost 4 bases, and 10 bases lay in between. In germline, CDR1 is SGHRS, CDR2 YFSETQ. CDR3 nucleotides: TGCGCCAGCAGCTTGGGGGCAGGCCGAGAGACCCAGTACTTC. Protein: CASSLGAGRETQYF.

A few counts support this clone. The gene calls are TRBV7-2 and TRBJ2-7; 7 bases line up with TRBD1. This CDR3 region has 16 residues. Per germline, CDR1 SGHTA and CDR2 FQGNSA. The junction had 12 bases not matched to a gene; V was cut back by 4 bases and J by 3 bases. The CDR3 loop is CASSSMERTGRYEQYF. The CDR3 DNA sequence: TGTGCCAGCAGCTCTATGGAAAGGACAGGCCGCTACGAGCAGTACTTC.

The CDR3 loop reads CATVTRTGPNTEAFF. The CDR3 region has the DNA TGTGCCACGGTTACCCGGACAGGACCGAACACTGAAGCTTTCTTT. V gene TRBV15 combines with J gene TRBJ1-1; 7 bases line up with TRBD1. Germline-derived CDR1 and CDR2 are LNHNV and YYDKDF (reference sequence). The CDR3 has 15 residues. J gave up 1 base and V 9 bases, and 11 bases lay outside the gene matches. The complete variable domain, with remaining parts taken from reference TRBV15 and TRBJ1-1, reads DAMVIQNPRYQVTQFGKPVTLSCSQTLNHNVMYWYQQKSSQAPKLLFHYYDKDFNNEADTPDNFQSRRPNTSFCFLDIRSPGLGDTAMYLCATVTRTGPNTEAFFGQGTRLTVV.

A word on this clone: Within the sample, other DNA sequences also encode this same CDR3. The chain couples TRBV18 to TRBJ2-1; 10 bases agree with TRBD2. The CDR3 sequence is 15 residues long. CDR1 KGHSH and CDR2 LQKENI come from the germline V gene. With 2 bases clipped from V and 4 bases from J, the junction kept 2 bases outside the gene matches. CDR3 nucleotide sequence: TGTGCCAGCTCACCAGAGCGGGGGGGTTACAATGAGCAGTTCTTC. Protein sequence: CASSPERGGYNEQFF.

The gene calls are TRBV5-8 and TRBJ2-3; TRBD1 matches 9 bases. Germline V lookup: CDR1 SGHTS, CDR2 YDEGEE. There are 17 residues in the CDR3. The junction had 10 bases not matched to a gene; V was cut back by 4 bases and J by 1 base. DNA of the CDR3: TGTGCCAGCAGCAAACTTAAGGGGGACAGGGGCACAGATACGCAGTATTTT. The encoded protein is CASSKLKGDRGTDTQYF.

This chain connects TRBV10-3 to TRBJ2-7; TRBD1 matches at 9 bases. Per germline, CDR1 ENHRY and CDR2 SYGVKD. CDR3 length equals 13 residues. The V and J ends lost 5 bases and 12 bases, in that order; junction bases with no gene match: 11. DNA for the CDR3: TGTGCCATCAGTCCACCGGGACAGGGCCTTCCGTACTTC. Its protein product is CAISPPGQGLPYF.

This chain uses TRBV19 with TRBJ1-4, with D tentatively TRBD1 (6 bases). Germline V gene data show CDR1 as LNHDA and CDR2 as SQIVND (reference sequence). There are 13 residues in the CDR3. Trimming left V 7 bases short and J 6 bases short, with 12 bases between. CDR3 loop: CASIAQGYEKLFF. CDR3 nucleotide sequence: TGTGCCAGTATAGCACAGGGTTATGAAAAACTGTTTTTT. Full variable domain (remainder filled in from reference TRBV19 and TRBJ1-4): DGGITQSPKYLFRKEGQNVTLSCEQNLNHDAMYWYRQDPGQGLRLIYYSQIVNDFQKGDIAEGYSVSREKKESFPLTVTSAQKNPTAFYLCASIAQGYEKLFFGSGTQLSVL.

The rearrangement uses TRBV6-1 and TRBJ1-1; tentatively, D is TRBD1 (5 bases). The CDR3 is 17 amino acids. V lost 4 bases and J lost 1, with 19 bases in between. Per germline, CDR1 MNHNS and CDR2 SASEGT. CDR3 residues: CASSAHLRKGANTEAFF. Here the CDR3 DNA reads TGTGCCAGCAGTGCTCACTTACGGAAAGGGGCGAACACTGAAGCTTTCTTT.

V gene TRBV27 combines with J gene TRBJ1-1; 7 positions match TRBD1. In germline, CDR1 is MNHEY, CDR2 SMNVEV (reference sequence). V shed 2 bases and J 1 base; nucleotides not matched to a gene: 7. The CDR3 consists of 16 residues. CDR3 bases: TGTGCCAGCAGTTTAAGGTCAGGGGGTACGAACACTGAAGCTTTCTTT. Amino acid sequence: CASSLRSGGTNTEAFF.

V and J are TRBV5-4 and TRBJ1-1, with D perhaps matching TRBD1 (6 bases). Germline V CDR1 and CDR2: SGHNT, YYREEE (reference sequence). The germline V and J ends were trimmed by 1 base and 6 bases, with 16 bases remaining between them. The CDR3 runs to 15 residues. CDR3 nucleotide sequence: TGTGCCAGCAGCTTGCGGACAGACTATTACTCTGAAGCTTTCTTT. Protein sequence: CASSLRTDYYSEAFF.

J is TRBJ1-2 and V is TRBV19, with D possibly being TRBD1 (6 bases). The CDR3 has 13 amino acids. V was trimmed by 3 bases and J by 5 bases, leaving 10 bases between them. Germline V gives CDR1 LNHDA, CDR2 SQIVND (reference sequence). The CDR3: CASSMARGYGYTF. CDR3 sequence (DNA): TGTGCCAGTAGTATGGCCAGGGGATATGGCTACACCTTC.

V gene TRBV29-1 combines with J gene TRBJ1-1; TRBD1 matches at 7 bases. The germline CDR1 and CDR2 sequences are SQVTM and ANQGSEA. V lost 4 bases and J lost 2; bases outside the gene matches: 1. The CDR3 covers 12 residues. The CDR3 bases are TGCAGCGTTGGACAGGGAAACACTGAAGCTTTCTTT. Protein: CSVGQGNTEAFF.

This clone came up a few times. The genes are TRBV29-1 and TRBJ1-1, with D perhaps TRBD1 (5 bases). This CDR3 has 12 amino acids. Between the trimmed V and J ends, which lost 7 bases and 1 base, there was a span of 10 bases. CDR1 and CDR2 from the germline V gene are SQVTM and ANQGSEA. The CDR3 is CSAGTRNTEAFF. The CDR3, as DNA: TGCAGCGCTGGGACTCGGAACACTGAAGCTTTCTTT.

V and J are TRBV2 and TRBJ2-5; TRBD1 agrees at 8 bases. With 4 bases clipped from V and 1 base from J, the junction kept 8 bases outside the gene matches. The CDR3 extends over 16 amino acids. Germline loops: CDR1 SNHLY, CDR2 FYNNEI. CDR3 DNA: TGTGCCAGCAGTGTATATAGGGGACAGGTCCAAGAGACCCAGTACTTC. It translates to CASSVYRGQVQETQYF.

This clone has at least ten counts. This chain uses TRBV4-1 with TRBJ1-1; D is possibly TRBD1 (5 bases). The V gene lost 4 bases and the J gene lost 6 bases, with 18 bases spanning the gap. Per germline, CDR1 MGHRA and CDR2 YSYEKL. The CDR3 covers 15 residues. The CDR3 reads CASSRISGANPEAFF. In nucleotides, the CDR3 is TGCGCCAGCAGCCGAATATCTGGGGCAAATCCTGAAGCTTTCTTT.

The chain couples TRBV19 to TRBJ1-2, with D perhaps matching TRBD1 (5 bases). CDR3 length equals 16 residues. The V gene's germline CDR1 is LNHDA and CDR2 SQIVND (reference sequence). Trimming removed 6 bases from V and 4 bases from J, with 21 bases in between. The CDR3 region is CASRTRGGSEGYGYTF. CDR3 sequence (DNA): TGTGCCAGTAGAACCCGGGGGGGGTCGGAAGGCTATGGCTACACCTTC.

The sample holds a few counts of this clone. The V call is TRBV6-5, the J call TRBJ1-5; TRBD1 matches at 7 bases. Germline CDR1 and CDR2: MNHEY and SVGAGI. J gave up 9 bases and V 9 bases, and 17 bases lay outside the gene matches. The CDR3 consists of 15 residues. As DNA, the CDR3 is TGTGCCAGTGGCGAGGGGGCTCCAGGCCAGCGGCCCCAGCATTTT. Protein sequence: CASGEGAPGQRPQHF.

This clone turned up a few times. The rearrangement links TRBV2 to TRBJ1-1; D unresolved. Trimming removed 5 bases at V and 0 bases at J, with 13 bases between. CDR3 length equals 15 residues. In germline, CDR1 is SNHLY, CDR2 FYNNEI. CDR3 in amino acids: CASSLTYPLNTEAFF. The CDR3 DNA reads as TGTGCCAGCAGTTTGACATACCCGTTGAACACTGAAGCTTTCTTT.

V gene TRBV7-9 combines with J gene TRBJ2-4; D gene ambiguous. The CDR3 consists of 18 residues. Germline CDR1 is SEHNR and CDR2 is FQNEAQ (reference sequence). The V end was cut by 1 base, the J end by 0 bases, with 16 bases between. In DNA, the CDR3 is TGTGCCAGCAGCTTAGTGGAGTCCCAACCGATAGCCAAAAACATTCAGTACTTC. It is translated as CASSLVESQPIAKNIQYF.

This clone occurred once. The chain has TRBV5-4 and TRBJ1-2; D is possibly TRBD1 (6 bases). CDR1 SGHNT and CDR2 YYREEE come from the germline V gene (reference sequence). Trimming took 5 bases from V and 6 from J, leaving 20 bases between them. The CDR3 covers 15 residues. This CDR3 is CASSLTPTGTDGYTF. The CDR3 DNA follows: TGTGCCAGCAGTCTAACGCCCACAGGGACCGATGGCTACACCTTC.

The chain has TRBV30 and TRBJ1-6; D is unclear. The CDR3 has 15 amino acids. The V gene's germline CDR1 is GTSNPN and CDR2 SVGIG (reference sequence). V lost 4 bases, J lost 10 bases, and 20 bases lay in between. The CDR3 sequence is CAWKVTEGTGSPLHF. CDR3 DNA: TGTGCCTGGAAGGTGACCGAGGGTACTGGGTCACCCCTCCACTTT.

This clone was recorded many times. The chain employs TRBV7-6 and TRBJ2-7; 7 positions agree with TRBD1. The V gene's germline CDR1 is SGHVS and CDR2 FNYEAQ. CDR3 length equals 15 residues. Trimming at V came to 5 bases and at J to 2 bases, leaving 9 bases not matched to a gene. CDR3 sequence: CASSPSDQGAYEQYF. In DNA, the CDR3 is TGTGCCAGCAGCCCGTCGGATCAGGGGGCCTACGAGCAGTACTTC.

The V and J genes are TRBV30 and TRBJ1-2; D call uncertain. The length of the CDR3 is 15 residues. Germline V gene data show CDR1 as GTSNPN and CDR2 as SVGIG (reference sequence). V was cut by 0 bases and J by 2 bases, with 13 bases left in between. Written as DNA, the CDR3 is TGTGCCTGGAGTGTACACTCTAGTAGAAACTATGGCTACACCTTC. It yields the protein CAWSVHSSRNYGYTF.